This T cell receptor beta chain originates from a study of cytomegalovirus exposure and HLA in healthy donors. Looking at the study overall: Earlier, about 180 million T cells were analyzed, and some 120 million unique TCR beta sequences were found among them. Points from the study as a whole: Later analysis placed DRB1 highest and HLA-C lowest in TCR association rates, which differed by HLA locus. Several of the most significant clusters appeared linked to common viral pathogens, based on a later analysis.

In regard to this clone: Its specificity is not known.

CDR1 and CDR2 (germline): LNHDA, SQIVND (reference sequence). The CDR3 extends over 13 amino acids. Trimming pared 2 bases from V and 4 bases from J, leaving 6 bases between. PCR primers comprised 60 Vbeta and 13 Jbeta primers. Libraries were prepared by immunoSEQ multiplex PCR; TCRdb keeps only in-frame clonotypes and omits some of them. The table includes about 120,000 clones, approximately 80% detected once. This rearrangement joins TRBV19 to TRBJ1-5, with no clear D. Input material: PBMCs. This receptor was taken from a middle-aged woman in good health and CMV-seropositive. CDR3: CASSIKENQPQHF. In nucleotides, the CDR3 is TGTGCCAGTAGTATAAAGGAGAATCAGCCCCAGCATTTT.